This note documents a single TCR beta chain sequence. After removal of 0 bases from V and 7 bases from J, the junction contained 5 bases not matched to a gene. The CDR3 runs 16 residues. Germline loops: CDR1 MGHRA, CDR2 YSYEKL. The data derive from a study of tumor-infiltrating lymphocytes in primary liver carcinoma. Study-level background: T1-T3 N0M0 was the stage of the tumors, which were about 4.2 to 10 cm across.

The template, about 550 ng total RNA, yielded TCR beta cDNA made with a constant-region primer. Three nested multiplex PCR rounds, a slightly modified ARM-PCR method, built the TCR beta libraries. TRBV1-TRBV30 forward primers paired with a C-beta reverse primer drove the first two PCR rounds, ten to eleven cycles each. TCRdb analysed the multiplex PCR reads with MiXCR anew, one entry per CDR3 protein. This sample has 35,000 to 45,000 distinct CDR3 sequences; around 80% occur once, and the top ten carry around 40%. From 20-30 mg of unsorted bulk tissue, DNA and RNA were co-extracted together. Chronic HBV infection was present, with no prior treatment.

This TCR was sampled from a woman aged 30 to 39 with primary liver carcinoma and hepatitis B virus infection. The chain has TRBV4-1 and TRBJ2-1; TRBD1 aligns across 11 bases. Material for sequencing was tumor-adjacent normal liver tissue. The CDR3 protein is CASSQDSGQGENEQFF. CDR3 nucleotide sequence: TGCGCCAGCAGCCAAGACTCGGGACAGGGGGAGAATGAGCAGTTCTTC.